These 18 T cell receptor beta chains came from one sample sequenced in a study of OX40 agonist ivuxolimab in advanced cancers. This table comes from immunoSEQ multiplex PCR, and its TCRdb copy is limited to in-frame clones, with some not included. Of 65,000 to 95,000 clones in the sample, around 87% were seen once. The sample was CD4+ or CD8+ T cells sorted from blood, taken in a trial of the OX40 agonist ivuxolimab. Receptor source: an adult with an advanced solid tumor such as melanoma, head and neck, liver or kidney cancer.

The V and J genes are TRBV6-5 and TRBJ1-3; no clear D. This CDR3 has 13 residues. V was cut by 2 bases and J by 4 bases, with 6 bases left in between. Germline values: CDR1 MNHEY, CDR2 SVGAGI. CDR3 in DNA: TGTGCCAGCAGTTACACTTCGGGAAACACCATATATTTT. Translated, it gives CASSYTSGNTIYF.

This clone was detected only once. This rearrangement joins TRBV25-1 to TRBJ1-2; D is undetermined. V was cut by 4 bases and J by 3 bases, with 6 bases left in between. Germline V gene sequence: CDR1 MGHDK, CDR2 SYGVNS. This CDR3 is built from 12 residues. In nucleotides, the CDR3 is TGTGCCAGCAGTGGCACAGACTATGGCTACACCTTC. This translates into CASSGTDYGYTF.

V usage is TRBV2 and J usage is TRBJ1-4; the match to TRBD1 covers 8 bases. This CDR3 comprises 16 residues. The V gene's germline CDR1 is SNHLY and CDR2 FYNNEI. Trimming cost V 6 bases and J 0 bases; bases outside gene matches: 6. CDR3 residues: CASRVGQGTTNEKLFF. The CDR3 nucleotides are TGTGCCAGCAGGGTCGGACAGGGAACAACTAATGAAAAACTGTTTTTT.

The chain uses TRBV19 and TRBJ2-5, with TRBD2 identical over 12 bases. The junction had 8 bases not matched to a gene; V was cut back by 7 bases and J by 5 bases. There are 15 residues in the CDR3. Germline-derived CDR1 and CDR2 are LNHDA and SQIVND (reference sequence). The CDR3 sequence is CASTHRLAGVETQYF. The DNA for the CDR3 is TGTGCCAGTACCCACCGACTAGCGGGGGTTGAGACCCAGTACTTC.

This clone was counted a few times. This chain joins TRBV7-8 and TRBJ1-2; D not resolved. The germline V gene encodes CDR1 SGHVS and CDR2 FQNEAQ. With 3 bases removed from V and 3 bases from J, the gap between germline ends came to 8 bases. This CDR3 has 13 amino acids. The CDR3 bases are TGTGCCAGCAGCTTCGACGGAGACTATGGCTACACCTTC. Translated: CASSFDGDYGYTF.

The sample holds one count of this clone. Here the CDR3 reads CASSLIVNRQGETQYF. CDR3 in DNA: TGCGCCAGCAGCTTGATAGTGAACAGGCAGGGAGAGACCCAGTACTTC. The V gene is TRBV5-1, the J gene TRBJ2-5; D perhaps matches TRBD1 (5 bases). The CDR3 runs to 16 residues. CDR1 is SGHRS and CDR2 is YFSETQ in the germline V gene. Trimming removed 1 base at V and 4 bases at J, with 17 bases between.

V and J are TRBV4-2 and TRBJ2-1; unclear D gene. Trimming removed 4 bases at V and 5 bases at J, with 12 bases between. Germline lookup yields CDR1 LGHNA and CDR2 YNFKEQ. This CDR3 has 14 residues. The CDR3 sequence is CASSPDPPDNEQFF. CDR3 nucleotide sequence: TGTGCCAGCAGCCCCGACCCCCCGGACAATGAGCAGTTCTTC.

This clone has a handful of counts. The rearrangement joins TRBV5-6 to TRBJ1-1; D is ambiguous. This CDR3 has 13 amino acids. Trimming removed 3 bases from V and 3 bases from J, with 9 bases in between. Germline CDR1 and CDR2: SGHDT and YYEEEE. CDR3 sequence: CASSSGLDTEAFF. In nucleotides, the CDR3 is TGTGCCAGCAGCTCAGGTTTGGACACTGAAGCTTTCTTT.

The chain employs TRBV29-1 and TRBJ1-1; perhaps TRBD1 as D (5 bases). V was cut by 8 bases and J by 5 bases, with 18 bases left in between. The length of the CDR3 is 13 residues. From germline, CDR1 is SQVTM and CDR2 ANQGSEA. Here the CDR3 reads CSTLGSRGTEAFF. The CDR3 region has the DNA TGCAGCACCTTAGGGAGCCGGGGGACTGAAGCTTTCTTT.

This sequence joins TRBV6-5 and TRBJ1-1, with 8 positions matching TRBD1. The CDR3 has 15 residues. After removal of 4 bases from V and 1 base from J, the junction contained 5 bases not matched to a gene. Germline V gives CDR1 MNHEY, CDR2 SVGAGI. CDR3 sequence (DNA): TGTGCCAGCAGTTCCAATGGACAGGGGAACACTGAAGCTTTCTTT. It encodes CASSSNGQGNTEAFF.

This clone turned up a few times. The J gene is TRBJ2-1, the V gene TRBV5-1; D tentatively fits TRBD1 or TRBD2 (5 bases each). The CDR3 sequence is 16 residues long. Per the germline V gene, CDR1 is SGHRS and CDR2 is YFSETQ. Trimming shortened V by 1 base and J by 7 bases, and 18 bases separated the two germline ends. CDR3 region: CASSLHQSRGLNEQFF. DNA for the CDR3: TGCGCCAGCAGCTTGCACCAGAGCCGGGGCCTAAATGAGCAGTTCTTC.

The chain couples TRBV18 to TRBJ1-6, with TRBD1 matching over 7 bases. The CDR3 has 15 residues. V trimming: 3 bases; J trimming: 8 bases; junction bases outside the gene matches: 7. Germline CDR1 KGHSH, CDR2 LQKENI. CDR3 in amino acids: CASSPPGTAYSPLHF. The CDR3 DNA reads TGTGCCAGCTCACCCCCCGGGACAGCGTATTCACCCCTCCACTTT.

This clone was counted once. The V and J genes are TRBV6-1 and TRBJ1-1; TRBD1 matches at 7 bases. The V gene's germline CDR1 is MNHNS and CDR2 SASEGT. The CDR3 contains 14 residues. J was trimmed by 1 base and V by 4 bases; bases with no gene match: 3. CDR3: CASSVQGRNTEAFF. CDR3 DNA sequence: TGTGCCAGCAGTGTACAGGGGAGGAACACTGAAGCTTTCTTT.

The chain recombines TRBV7-9 with TRBJ2-3; no clear D gene. Trimming cost V 7 bases and J 1 base, with 9 bases left between them. CDR3 length: 13 residues. The germline V gene encodes CDR1 SEHNR and CDR2 FQNEAQ (reference sequence). CDR3 region: CASIQRGTDTQYF. The CDR3 DNA is TGTGCCAGCATCCAACGGGGCACAGATACGCAGTATTTT.

The rearrangement links TRBV30 to TRBJ1-1, with a weak D call TRBD1 (5 bases). Germline values: CDR1 GTSNPN, CDR2 SVGIG (reference sequence). There are 11 residues in the CDR3. V shed 3 bases and J shed 5 bases, with 7 bases lying between them. This CDR3 is CAWRGVTEAFF. The CDR3 DNA follows: TGTGCCTGGAGAGGGGTTACTGAAGCTTTCTTT.

This rearrangement joins TRBV27 to TRBJ1-1; a weak D match, TRBD1 (5 bases). This CDR3 spans 13 amino acids. CDR1 and CDR2 from the germline V gene are MNHEY and SMNVEV (reference sequence). V lost 6 bases to trimming and J lost 1 base, with 9 bases between them. The CDR3 reads CASRNTGNTEAFF. CDR3 bases: TGTGCCAGCAGAAATACAGGGAACACTGAAGCTTTCTTT.

V gene TRBV5-6 combines with J gene TRBJ1-2; 8 bases map to TRBD1. The trim removed 0 bases at V and 8 bases at J, leaving 18 bases unmatched. The length of the CDR3 is 18 residues. Germline CDR1 reads SGHDT; CDR2 reads YYEEEE. CDR3 nucleotide sequence: TGTGCCAGCAGCTTGGTGGACAGAGGGGGACAGGTCCCTAGAGGCTACACCTTC. This translates into CASSLVDRGGQVPRGYTF.

The chain recombines TRBV6-8 with TRBJ2-1, with 11 bases lining up with TRBD2. The CDR3 has 19 residues. CDR1 is MNHGY, CDR2 SAAAGT, per germline. V lost 0 bases and J lost 1; bases outside the gene matches: 8. The CDR3 loop reads CASSYSGMGTSGSYNEQFF. The CDR3 coding sequence is TGTGCCAGCAGTTACTCAGGCATGGGGACTAGCGGATCCTACAATGAGCAGTTCTTC.